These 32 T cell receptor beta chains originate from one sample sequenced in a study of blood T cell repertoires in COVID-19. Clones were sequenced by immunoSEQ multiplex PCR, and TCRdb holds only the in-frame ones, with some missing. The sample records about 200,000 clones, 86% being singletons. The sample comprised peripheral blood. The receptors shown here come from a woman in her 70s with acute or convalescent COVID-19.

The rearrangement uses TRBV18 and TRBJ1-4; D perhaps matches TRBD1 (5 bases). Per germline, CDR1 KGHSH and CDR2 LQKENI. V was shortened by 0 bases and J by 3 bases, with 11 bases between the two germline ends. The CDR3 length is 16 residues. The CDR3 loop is CASSPPTRGANEKLFF. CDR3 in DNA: TGTGCCAGCTCACCACCGACACGGGGGGCTAATGAAAAACTGTTTTTT.

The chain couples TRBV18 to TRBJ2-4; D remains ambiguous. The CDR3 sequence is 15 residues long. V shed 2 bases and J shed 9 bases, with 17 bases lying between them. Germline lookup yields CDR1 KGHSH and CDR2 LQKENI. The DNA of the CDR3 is TGTGCCAGCTCACCAATCACAGCCCCCGAAGGCATTCAGTACTTC. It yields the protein CASSPITAPEGIQYF.

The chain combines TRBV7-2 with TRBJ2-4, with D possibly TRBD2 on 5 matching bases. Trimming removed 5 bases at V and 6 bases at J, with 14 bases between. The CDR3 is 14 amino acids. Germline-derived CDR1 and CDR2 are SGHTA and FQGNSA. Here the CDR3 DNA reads TGTGCCAGCAGCCCCCGAGGAGGAGGAAACATTCAGTACTTC. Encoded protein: CASSPRGGGNIQYF.

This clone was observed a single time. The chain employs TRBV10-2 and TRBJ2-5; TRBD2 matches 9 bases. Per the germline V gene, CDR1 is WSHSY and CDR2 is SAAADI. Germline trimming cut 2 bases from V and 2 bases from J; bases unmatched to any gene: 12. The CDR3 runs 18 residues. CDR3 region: CASSEPLLAGFRQETQYF. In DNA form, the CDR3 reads TGCGCCAGCAGTGAGCCACTACTAGCGGGCTTTCGACAAGAGACCCAGTACTTC.

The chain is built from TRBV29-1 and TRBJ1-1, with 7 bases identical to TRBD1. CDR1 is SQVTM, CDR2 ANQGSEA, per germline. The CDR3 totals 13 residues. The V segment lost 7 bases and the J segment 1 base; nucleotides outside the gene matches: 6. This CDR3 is CSGQQGKNTEAFF. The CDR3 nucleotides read TGCAGCGGCCAACAGGGGAAGAACACTGAAGCTTTCTTT.

The CDR3 loop is CASSPLGPFGDSPLHF. The CDR3 bases are TGTGCCAGCTCACCACTGGGGCCCTTTGGAGATTCACCCCTCCACTTT. The genes are TRBV18 and TRBJ1-6, with D maybe TRBD1 (5 bases). Germline values: CDR1 KGHSH, CDR2 LQKENI. V lost 1 base and J lost 8, with 15 bases in between. CDR3 length: 16 amino acids.

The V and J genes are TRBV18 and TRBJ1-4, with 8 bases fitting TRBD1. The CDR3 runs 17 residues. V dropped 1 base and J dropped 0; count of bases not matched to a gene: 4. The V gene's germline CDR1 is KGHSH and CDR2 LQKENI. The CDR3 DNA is TGTGCCAGCTCACCACGACAGGGGATGGCAACTAATGAAAAACTGTTTTTT. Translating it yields CASSPRQGMATNEKLFF.

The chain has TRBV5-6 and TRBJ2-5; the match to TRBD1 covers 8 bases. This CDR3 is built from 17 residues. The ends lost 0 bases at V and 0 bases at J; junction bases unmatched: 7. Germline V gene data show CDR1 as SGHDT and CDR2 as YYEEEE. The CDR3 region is CASSLARTGTYQETQYF. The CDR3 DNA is TGTGCCAGCAGCTTGGCCCGGACAGGGACCTACCAAGAGACCCAGTACTTC.

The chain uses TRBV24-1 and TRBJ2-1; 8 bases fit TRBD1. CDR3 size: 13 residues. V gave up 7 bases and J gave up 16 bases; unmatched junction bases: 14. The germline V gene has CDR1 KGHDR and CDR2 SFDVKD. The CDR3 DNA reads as TGTGCCACCAGCCCGCCGGGACAGGATTTTCATTTCTTC. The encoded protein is CATSPPGQDFHFF.

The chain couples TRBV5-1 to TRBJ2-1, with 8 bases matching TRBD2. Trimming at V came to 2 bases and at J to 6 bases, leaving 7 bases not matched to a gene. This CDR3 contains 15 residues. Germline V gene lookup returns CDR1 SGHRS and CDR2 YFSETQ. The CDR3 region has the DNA TGCGCCAGCAGCTTCCCCTCTACTAGCGGCAATGAGCAGTTCTTC. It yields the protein CASSFPSTSGNEQFF.

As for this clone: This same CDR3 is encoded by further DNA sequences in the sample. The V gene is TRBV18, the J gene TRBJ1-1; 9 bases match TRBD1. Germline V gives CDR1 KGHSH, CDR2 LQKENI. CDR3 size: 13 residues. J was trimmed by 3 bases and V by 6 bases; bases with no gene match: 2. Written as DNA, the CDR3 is TGTGCCAGCTCCCGGGACAGGGACACTGAAGCTTTCTTT. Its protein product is CASSRDRDTEAFF.

The CDR3 nucleotides are TGTGCCAGCAGTTCAACAGGGTGGAACACTGAAGCTTTCTTT. Translation gives CASSSTGWNTEAFF. V is TRBV27 and J is TRBJ1-1; D is possibly TRBD1 (6 bases). The germline V and J ends were trimmed by 4 bases and 1 base, with 10 bases remaining between them. Germline CDR1 MNHEY, CDR2 SMNVEV (reference sequence). The CDR3 extends over 14 amino acids.

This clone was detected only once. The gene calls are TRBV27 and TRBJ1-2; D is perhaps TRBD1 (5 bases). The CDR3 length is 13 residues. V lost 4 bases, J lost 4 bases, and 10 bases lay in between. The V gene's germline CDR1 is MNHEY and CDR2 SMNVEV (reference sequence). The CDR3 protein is CASSSGFGYGYTF. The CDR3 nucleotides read TGTGCCAGCAGTTCAGGGTTTGGCTATGGCTACACCTTC.

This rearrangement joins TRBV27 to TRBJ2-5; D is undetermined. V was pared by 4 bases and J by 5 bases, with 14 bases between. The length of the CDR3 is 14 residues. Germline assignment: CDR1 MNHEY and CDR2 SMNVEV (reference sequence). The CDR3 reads CASSSPTARETQYF. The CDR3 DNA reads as TGTGCCAGCAGTTCCCCGACGGCGAGGGAGACCCAGTACTTC.

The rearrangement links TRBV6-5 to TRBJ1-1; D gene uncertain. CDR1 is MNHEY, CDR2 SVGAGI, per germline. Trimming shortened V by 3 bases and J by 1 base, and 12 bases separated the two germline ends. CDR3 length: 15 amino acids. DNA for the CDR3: TGTGCCAGCAGTTATAGCCCCCCTCCGAACACTGAAGCTTTCTTT. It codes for CASSYSPPPNTEAFF.

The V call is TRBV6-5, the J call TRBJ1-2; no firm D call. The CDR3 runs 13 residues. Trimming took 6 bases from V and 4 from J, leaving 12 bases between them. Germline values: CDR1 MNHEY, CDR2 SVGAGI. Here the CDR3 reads CASRQPGAYGYTF. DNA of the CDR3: TGTGCCAGCAGACAGCCAGGTGCCTATGGCTACACCTTC.

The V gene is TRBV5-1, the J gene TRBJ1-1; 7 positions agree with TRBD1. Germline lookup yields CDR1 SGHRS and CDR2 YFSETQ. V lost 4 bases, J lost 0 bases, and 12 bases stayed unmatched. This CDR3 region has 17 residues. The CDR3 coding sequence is TGCGCCAGCAGCAATCGGGTTGGACAGGCGGTGAACACTGAAGCTTTCTTT. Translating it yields CASSNRVGQAVNTEAFF.

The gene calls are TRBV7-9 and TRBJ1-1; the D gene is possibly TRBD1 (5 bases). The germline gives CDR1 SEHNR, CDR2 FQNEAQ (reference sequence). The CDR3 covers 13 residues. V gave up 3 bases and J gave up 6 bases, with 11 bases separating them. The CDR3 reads CASSFRDFSEAFF. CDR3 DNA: TGTGCCAGCAGCTTCAGGGACTTCTCTGAAGCTTTCTTT.

The CDR3 DNA reads as TGTGCCAGCGGTCTATCACTAGCGGGTTCCTACGAGCAGTACTTC. It encodes CASGLSLAGSYEQYF. The chain has TRBV27 and TRBJ2-7, with 9 bases that match TRBD2. The trim removed 8 bases at V and 1 base at J, leaving 9 bases unmatched. The germline V gene encodes CDR1 MNHEY and CDR2 SMNVEV (reference sequence). This CDR3 spans 15 amino acids.

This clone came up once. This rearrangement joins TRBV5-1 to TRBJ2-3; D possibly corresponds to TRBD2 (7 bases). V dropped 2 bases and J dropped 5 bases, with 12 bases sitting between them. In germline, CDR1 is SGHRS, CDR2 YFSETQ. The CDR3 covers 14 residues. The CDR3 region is CASSLGGAEDTQYF. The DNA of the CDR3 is TGCGCCAGCAGCTTAGGGGGGGCCGAAGATACGCAGTATTTT.

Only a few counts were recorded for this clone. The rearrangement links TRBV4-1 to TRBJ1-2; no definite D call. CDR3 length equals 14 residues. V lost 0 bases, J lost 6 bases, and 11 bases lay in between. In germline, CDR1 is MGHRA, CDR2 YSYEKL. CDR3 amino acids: CASSQDPTGNGYTF. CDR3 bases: TGCGCCAGCAGCCAAGATCCAACGGGGAATGGCTACACCTTC.

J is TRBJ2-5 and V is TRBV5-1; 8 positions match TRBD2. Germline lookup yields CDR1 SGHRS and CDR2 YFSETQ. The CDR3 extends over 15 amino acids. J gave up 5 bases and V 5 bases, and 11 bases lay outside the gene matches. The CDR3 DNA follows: TGCGCCAGCAGGTCGGGGGGGGTCCAACGGGAGACCCAGTACTTC. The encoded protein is CASRSGGVQRETQYF.

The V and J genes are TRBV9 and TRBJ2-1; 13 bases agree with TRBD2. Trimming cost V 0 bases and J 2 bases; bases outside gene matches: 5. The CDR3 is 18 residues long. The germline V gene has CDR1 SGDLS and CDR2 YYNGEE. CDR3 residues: CASSVATSGGAAYNEQFF. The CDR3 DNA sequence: TGTGCCAGCAGCGTAGCTACTAGCGGGGGGGCGGCCTACAATGAGCAGTTCTTC. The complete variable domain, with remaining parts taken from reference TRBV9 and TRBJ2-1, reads DSGVTQTPKHLITATGQRVTLRCSPRSGDLSVYWYQQSLDQGLQFLIQYYNGEERAKGNILERFSAQQFPDLHSELNLSSLELGDSALYFCASSVATSGGAAYNEQFFGPGTRLTVL.

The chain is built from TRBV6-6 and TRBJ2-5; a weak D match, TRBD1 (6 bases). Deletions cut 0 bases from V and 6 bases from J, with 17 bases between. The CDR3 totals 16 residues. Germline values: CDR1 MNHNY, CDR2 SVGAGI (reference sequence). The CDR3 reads CASSYSGSGTSKTQYF. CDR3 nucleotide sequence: TGTGCCAGCAGTTACTCCGGATCCGGGACAAGTAAGACCCAGTACTTC.

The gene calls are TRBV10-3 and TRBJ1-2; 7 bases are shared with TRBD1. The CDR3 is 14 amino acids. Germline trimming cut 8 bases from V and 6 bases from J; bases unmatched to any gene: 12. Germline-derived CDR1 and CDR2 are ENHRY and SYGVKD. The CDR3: CAIEKGRGRDGYTF. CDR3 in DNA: TGTGCCATCGAGAAGGGTAGGGGGCGGGATGGCTACACCTTC.

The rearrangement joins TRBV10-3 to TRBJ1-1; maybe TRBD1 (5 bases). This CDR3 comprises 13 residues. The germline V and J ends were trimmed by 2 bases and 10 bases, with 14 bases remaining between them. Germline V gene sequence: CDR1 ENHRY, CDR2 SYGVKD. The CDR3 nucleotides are TGTGCCATCAGTGAGCTGACAGAGATGGGAGCTTTCTTT. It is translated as CAISELTEMGAFF.

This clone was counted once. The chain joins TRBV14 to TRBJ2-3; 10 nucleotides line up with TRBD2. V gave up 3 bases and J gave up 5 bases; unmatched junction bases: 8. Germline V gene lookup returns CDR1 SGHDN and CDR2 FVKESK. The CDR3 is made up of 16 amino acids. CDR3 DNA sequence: TGTGCCAGCAGCCATTCTAGCGGGAGCATTGGAGATACGCAGTATTTT. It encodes CASSHSSGSIGDTQYF.

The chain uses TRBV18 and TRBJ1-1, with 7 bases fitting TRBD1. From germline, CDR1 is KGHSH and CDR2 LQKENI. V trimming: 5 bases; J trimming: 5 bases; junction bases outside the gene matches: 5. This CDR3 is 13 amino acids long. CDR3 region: CASSADRDTEAFF. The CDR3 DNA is TGTGCCAGCTCAGCCGACAGGGATACTGAAGCTTTCTTT.

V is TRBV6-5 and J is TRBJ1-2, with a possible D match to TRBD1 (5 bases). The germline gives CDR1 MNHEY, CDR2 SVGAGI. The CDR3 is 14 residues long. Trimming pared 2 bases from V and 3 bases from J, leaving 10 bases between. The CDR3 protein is CASSYRTPDYGYTF. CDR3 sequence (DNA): TGTGCCAGCAGTTACAGGACACCAGACTATGGCTACACCTTC.

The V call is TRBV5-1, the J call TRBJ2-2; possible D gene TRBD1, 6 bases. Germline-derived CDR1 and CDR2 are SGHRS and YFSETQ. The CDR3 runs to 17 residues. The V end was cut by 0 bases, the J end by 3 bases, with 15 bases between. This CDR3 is CASSLATRGQHTGELFF. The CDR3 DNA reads TGCGCCAGCAGCTTGGCTACCAGGGGACAACACACCGGGGAGCTGTTTTTT.

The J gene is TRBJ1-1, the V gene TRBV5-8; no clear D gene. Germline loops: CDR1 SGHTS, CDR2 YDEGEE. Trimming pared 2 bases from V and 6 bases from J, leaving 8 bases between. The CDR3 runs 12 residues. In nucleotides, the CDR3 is TGTGCCAGCAGCTTAGGGAGGGCTGAAGCTTTCTTT. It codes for CASSLGRAEAFF.

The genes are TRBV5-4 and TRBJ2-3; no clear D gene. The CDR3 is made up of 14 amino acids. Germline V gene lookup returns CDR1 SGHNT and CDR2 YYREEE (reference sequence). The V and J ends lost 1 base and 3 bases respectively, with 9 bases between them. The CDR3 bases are TGTGCCAGCAGCTTGAAGAGGTTGACAGATACGCAGTATTTT. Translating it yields CASSLKRLTDTQYF.